The 6 T cell receptor beta chains given below trace back to one sample, sequenced in a study of neurological immune-mediated disorders. TCRdb used MiXCR to reprocess the 5' RACE reads, holding one entry per CDR3 protein. Seen here are just under 60,000 distinct CDR3 sequences, 3% to 4.5% observed once, and the top ten hold about 3%. Material for sequencing was PBMCs. The receptors originated from a woman aged 25 to 39 with multiple sclerosis.

This clonotype was found many times. The chain couples TRBV20-1 to TRBJ2-1, with 12 bases identical to TRBD2. CDR3 size: 15 residues. Germline V gene lookup returns CDR1 DFQATT and CDR2 SNEGSKA (reference sequence). J gave up 3 bases and V 5 bases, and 5 bases lay outside the gene matches. CDR3 sequence (DNA): TGCAGTGCTCAAGGACTAGCGGGGTTCTACAATGAGCAGTTCTTC. This translates into CSAQGLAGFYNEQFF.

As to this clonotype: An end of the junction differs from the germline gene, which may be a read error. The gene calls are TRBV12-3 or TRBV12-4 and TRBJ1-5; no firm D call. The CDR3 runs to 14 residues. This CDR3 reads CASSFRNSNQPQNF. The CDR3 nucleotides are TGTGCCAGCAGTTTCCGGAATAGCAATCAGCCCCAGAATTTT.

This clonotype was seen at least ten times. V is TRBV20-1 and J is TRBJ2-3; D ambiguous. V lost 7 bases and J lost 5, with 10 bases in between. The CDR3 loop spans 11 amino acids. Germline V gene sequence: CDR1 DFQATT, CDR2 SNEGSKA (reference sequence). CDR3 sequence (DNA): TGCAGTGTCCAGGCGAAAGATACGCAGTATTTT. Translated: CSVQAKDTQYF.

Ten or more counts support this clonotype. The chain combines TRBV4-3 with TRBJ1-2; no clear D gene. The CDR3 sequence is 13 residues long. V was shortened by 4 bases and J by 4 bases, with 10 bases between the two germline ends. Per the germline V gene, CDR1 is LGHNA and CDR2 is YSLEER. CDR3 protein: CASSLMPSYGYTF. In DNA form, the CDR3 reads TGCGCCAGCAGCCTCATGCCCTCCTATGGCTACACCTTC.

This clonotype was seen more than once but under ten times. V is TRBV5-4 and J is TRBJ2-7; D is perhaps TRBD1 or TRBD2 (6 bases each). The V gene lost 4 bases and the J gene lost 3 bases, with 11 bases spanning the gap. The germline CDR1 and CDR2 sequences are SGHNT and YYREEE (reference sequence). The CDR3 is made up of 13 amino acids. CDR3 sequence reads: CASSARGVYEQYF. In DNA form, the CDR3 reads TGTGCCAGCAGCGCTAGGGGGGTCTACGAGCAGTACTTC.

The table lists this clonotype with many counts. The chain joins TRBV18 to TRBJ2-7; 10 nucleotides align to TRBD1. The ends lost 3 bases at V and 9 bases at J; junction bases unmatched: 8. The CDR3 runs 14 residues. Germline V gene lookup returns CDR1 KGHSH and CDR2 LQKENI. CDR3 residues: CASSPKDRGEWQYF. The CDR3 DNA reads as TGTGCCAGCTCACCTAAGGACAGGGGGGAATGGCAGTACTTC.